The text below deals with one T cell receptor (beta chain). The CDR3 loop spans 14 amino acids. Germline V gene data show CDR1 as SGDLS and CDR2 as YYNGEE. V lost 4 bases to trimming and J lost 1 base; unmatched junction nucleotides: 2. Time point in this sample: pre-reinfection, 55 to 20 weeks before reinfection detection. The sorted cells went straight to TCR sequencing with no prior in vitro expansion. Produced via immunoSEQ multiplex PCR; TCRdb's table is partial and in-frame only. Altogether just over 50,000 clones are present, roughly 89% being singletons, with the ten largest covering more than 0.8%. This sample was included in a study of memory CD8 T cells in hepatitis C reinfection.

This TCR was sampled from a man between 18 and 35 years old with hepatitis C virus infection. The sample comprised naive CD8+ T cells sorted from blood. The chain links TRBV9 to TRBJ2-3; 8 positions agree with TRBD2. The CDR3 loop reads CASSPGGGTDTQYF. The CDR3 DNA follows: TGTGCCAGCAGCCCGGGGGGGGGCACAGATACGCAGTATTTT.